Presented here are 16 T cell receptor beta chains from one specimen sequenced in a study of OX40 agonist ivuxolimab in advanced cancers. The data were produced by immunoSEQ multiplex PCR, yet TCRdb's version contains in-frame clones alone and is incomplete. The top ten hold around 0.76% of the sample, which has fewer than 95,000 clones, approximately 89% seen once. The sequences come from CD4+ or CD8+ T cells sorted from blood, collected in a trial of the OX40 agonist ivuxolimab. These receptors came from an adult with an advanced solid tumor such as melanoma, head and neck, liver or kidney cancer.

The V and J genes are TRBV30 and TRBJ1-4; 7 bases are a match to TRBD1. V trimming: 5 bases; J trimming: 8 bases; junction bases outside the gene matches: 14. Germline lookup yields CDR1 GTSNPN and CDR2 SVGIG (reference sequence). This CDR3 is built from 15 residues. CDR3: CAWRTGRTLGEKLFF. The CDR3 region has the DNA TGTGCCTGGCGGACAGGAAGAACCCTGGGGGAAAAACTGTTTTTT.

The V call is TRBV5-6, the J call TRBJ1-2; no clear D gene. Trimming removed 0 bases from V and 4 bases from J, with 7 bases in between. The CDR3 has 13 residues. Germline-derived CDR1 and CDR2 are SGHDT and YYEEEE. DNA for the CDR3: TGTGCCAGCAGCTTGGCCTGGAGCTATGGCTACACCTTC. Amino acid sequence: CASSLAWSYGYTF.

The chain joins TRBV11-3 to TRBJ2-3, with 9 bases fitting TRBD1. Looked up from germline, CDR1 is SGHNT and CDR2 is YENEEA. This CDR3 is 14 amino acids long. The trim removed 5 bases at V and 6 bases at J, leaving 6 bases unmatched. Here the CDR3 DNA reads TGTGCCAGCAGCATGGACAGGGGATTTGATACGCAGTATTTT. Translation gives CASSMDRGFDTQYF.

In this sample, this clone turned up once. This rearrangement joins TRBV4-3 to TRBJ2-3; 9 positions agree with TRBD1. CDR1 is LGHNA, CDR2 YSLEER, per germline. V shed 0 bases, J shed 6 bases, and the junction held 10 bases outside the gene matches. This CDR3 region has 17 residues. CDR3 amino acids: CASSQDGWTGAADTQYF. In nucleotides, the CDR3 is TGCGCCAGCAGCCAAGATGGATGGACAGGGGCTGCGGATACGCAGTATTTT.

This chain joins TRBV5-6 and TRBJ1-2; the match to TRBD1 covers 10 bases. Germline CDR1 is SGHDT and CDR2 is YYEEEE. This CDR3 has 16 amino acids. V trimming: 4 bases; J trimming: 4 bases; junction bases outside the gene matches: 10. The CDR3: CASSPGWDRGPYGYTF. The CDR3 coding sequence is TGTGCCAGCAGCCCCGGATGGGACAGGGGACCCTATGGCTACACCTTC. The variable domain in full, with the rest retrieved from reference TRBV5-6 and TRBJ1-2, is DAGVTQSPTHLIKTRGQQVTLRCSPKSGHDTVSWYQQALGQGPQFIFQYYEEEERQRGNFPDRFSGHQFPNYSSELNVNALLLGDSALYLCASSPGWDRGPYGYTFGSGTRLTVV.

V usage is TRBV18 and J usage is TRBJ1-5, with D hard to call. CDR3 size: 14 residues. Per germline, CDR1 KGHSH and CDR2 LQKENI. Trimming took off 6 bases at V and 2 bases at J, with 11 bases between the two ends. The CDR3 DNA reads as TGTGCCAGCTCCCCATCGGGCGGCAATCAGCCCCAGCATTTT. This gives the protein CASSPSGGNQPQHF.

J is TRBJ2-5 and V is TRBV6-5; TRBD1 or TRBD2 may be the D gene (6 bases each). The J call may be faulty, since TRBJ2-7 better matches the DNA end. The CDR3 loop spans 14 amino acids. Germline V CDR1 and CDR2: MNHEY, SVGAGI. In DNA form, the CDR3 reads TGTGCCAGCAGTTACAAGGGGGGCGGATACGAGCAGTACTTC. Encoded protein: CASSYKGGGYEQYF.

This chain connects TRBV5-6 to TRBJ2-1; D call uncertain. V was cut by 1 base and J by 5 bases, with 7 bases left in between. The V gene's germline CDR1 is SGHDT and CDR2 YYEEEE. This CDR3 comprises 13 residues. CDR3 DNA sequence: TGTGCCAGCAGCTTGTCCGCAAACAATGAGCAGTTCTTC. As protein: CASSLSANNEQFF.

This rearrangement joins TRBV7-2 to TRBJ2-7, with a tentative D call TRBD1 (6 bases). The CDR3 length is 13 residues. Trimming removed 2 bases from V and 3 bases from J, with 8 bases in between. Germline lookup yields CDR1 SGHTA and CDR2 FQGNSA. Written as DNA, the CDR3 is TGTGCCAGCAGCTTAAACAGGGACTACGAGCAGTACTTC. Translation gives CASSLNRDYEQYF.

As regards this clone: At the DNA level, this CDR3 is encoded by other sequences in the same sample as well. V usage is TRBV5-1 and J usage is TRBJ2-1; D unresolved. Trimming pared 0 bases from V and 1 base from J, leaving 5 bases between. This CDR3 comprises 14 residues. CDR1 and CDR2 from the germline V gene are SGHRS and YFSETQ. The CDR3 reads CASSLGSSYNEQFF. The CDR3 nucleotides are TGCGCCAGCAGCTTGGGCAGTTCCTACAATGAGCAGTTCTTC.

V and J are TRBV13 and TRBJ2-2, with TRBD1 identical over 8 bases. Germline CDR1 reads PRHDT; CDR2 reads FYEKMQ (reference sequence). J lost 6 bases, V lost 7 bases, and 7 bases had no gene match. The CDR3 spans 14 residues. The CDR3 is CASKTGVGAGELFF. The DNA for the CDR3 is TGTGCCAGCAAGACAGGGGTCGGAGCCGGGGAGCTGTTTTTT. Complete variable domain (other parts from reference TRBV13 and TRBJ2-2): AAGVIQSPRHLIKEKRETATLKCYPIPRHDTVYWYQQGPGQDPQFLISFYEKMQSDKGSIPDRFSAQQFSDYHSELNMSSLELGDSALYFCASKTGVGAGELFFGEGSRLTVL.

The chain combines TRBV5-1 with TRBJ2-1; no definite D call. This CDR3 spans 15 amino acids. Germline loops: CDR1 SGHRS, CDR2 YFSETQ. Trimming removed 4 bases at V and 5 bases at J, with 16 bases between. CDR3 in amino acids: CASSPRLGRDNEQFF. For the CDR3, the DNA is TGCGCCAGCAGCCCTAGGTTGGGTCGGGACAATGAGCAGTTCTTC. Based on the CDR3 plus reference TRBV5-1 and TRBJ2-1, the full variable domain is KAGVTQTPRYLIKTRGQQVTLSCSPISGHRSVSWYQQTPGQGLQFLFEYFSETQRNKGNFPGRFSGRQFSNSRSEMNVSTLELGDSALYLCASSPRLGRDNEQFFGPGTRLTVL.

The chain has TRBV29-1 and TRBJ2-7, with D possibly being TRBD1 (6 bases). The germline V gene has CDR1 SQVTM and CDR2 ANQGSEA. The CDR3 contains 12 residues. Trimming took off 5 bases at V and 3 bases at J, with 11 bases between the two ends. The CDR3 sequence: CSVTGQYYEQYF. Written as DNA, the CDR3 is TGCAGCGTTACCGGACAGTACTACGAGCAGTACTTC.

V and J are TRBV7-8 and TRBJ2-7, with 11 bases lining up with TRBD2. V trimming: 4 bases; J trimming: 1 base; junction bases outside the gene matches: 15. Looked up from germline, CDR1 is SGHVS and CDR2 is FQNEAQ. The CDR3 is 19 residues long. In nucleotides, the CDR3 is TGTGCCAGCAGCTCGAGGGTAGCGGGAGGGCCCTCCGGATCCTACGAGCAGTACTTC. It yields the protein CASSSRVAGGPSGSYEQYF.

V is TRBV6-5 and J is TRBJ2-4; no reliable D call. The CDR3 totals 13 residues. Trimming pared 7 bases from V and 0 bases from J, leaving 7 bases between. Germline CDR1 MNHEY, CDR2 SVGAGI. The CDR3 loop is CASNSIAKNIQYF. The CDR3 DNA sequence: TGTGCCAGCAATTCGATAGCCAAAAACATTCAGTACTTC.

DNA for the CDR3: TGTGCCAGCAGCCGTCGGGGGGGGCCAGGACAAGAGACCCAGTACTTC. Residues: CASSRRGGPGQETQYF. The chain carries TRBV6-6 and TRBJ2-5; 8 positions agree with TRBD2. Germline V gene sequence: CDR1 MNHNY, CDR2 SVGAGI (reference sequence). Trimming took 6 bases from V and 2 from J; bases not matched to a gene: 11. CDR3 size: 16 residues.